This T cell receptor beta chain was recorded in a study of spatial heterogeneity in lung cancer. This clonotype was detected many times. Its cognate antigen is unknown. V was clipped by 6 bases and J by 7 bases, with 18 bases between them. The CDR3 length is 14 residues. Each CDR3 protein is one row after TCRdb ran MiXCR on the 5' RACE reads. The data contain around 12,000 distinct CDR3 sequences, around 5% of them singletons. Time point noted: sample taken at primary tumor resection. Study-wide results and limits: Expanded alpha and beta TCR counts within tumors tracked tumor mutation counts.

The rearrangement joins TRBV12-3 or TRBV12-4 to TRBJ1-2; D uncertain. The clonotype was recovered from a male donor with early-stage non-small cell lung cancer. Material: lung tumor tissue, obtained at surgery. DNA of the CDR3: TGTGCCAGCAGCCCCGGAGCCATCGCGGGTGGCTACACCTTC. Amino acid sequence: CASSPGAIAGGYTF.